The 25 T cell receptor beta chains listed next were all sequenced from one sample in a study of shared clonotypes between healthy human individuals. Profiled with immunoSEQ multiplex PCR; TCRdb holds only in-frame clones, not every one. The sample shows approximately 980,000 clones, around 80% of them seen only once. Sequenced sample: memory CD4+ T cells sorted from blood. As for subset: CD45RA-negative fraction. These receptors all come from a young man in good health.

J is TRBJ1-1 and V is TRBV6-1; TRBD1 aligns across 8 bases. Unmatched junction bases numbered 2, after V lost 7 bases and J lost 7 bases. The CDR3 has 11 residues. Germline V gene lookup returns CDR1 MNHNS and CDR2 SASEGT. The CDR3 DNA reads TGTGCCAGCATAGACAGGGGTGAAGCTTTCTTT. This gives the protein CASIDRGEAFF.

The rearrangement links TRBV19 to TRBJ2-5, with D tentatively TRBD1 or TRBD2 (6 bases each). V dropped 5 bases and J dropped 2 bases, with 15 bases sitting between them. The CDR3 covers 15 residues. The germline V gene encodes CDR1 LNHDA and CDR2 SQIVND (reference sequence). CDR3 protein: CASSPGDWPQETQYF. DNA for the CDR3: TGTGCCAGTAGTCCAGGGGACTGGCCTCAAGAGACCCAGTACTTC.

The count of this clone is one. The rearrangement links TRBV6-1 to TRBJ2-7; 7 nucleotides match TRBD1. V trimming: 4 bases; J trimming: 2 bases; junction bases outside the gene matches: 8. The CDR3 is 15 amino acids. Germline V gene data show CDR1 as MNHNS and CDR2 as SASEGT. The CDR3 region has the DNA TGTGCCAGCAGTGGAAACCGGGACAGAGCCTACGAGCAGTACTTC. Amino acid sequence: CASSGNRDRAYEQYF.

This chain uses TRBV29-1 with TRBJ2-7, with 8 bases that match TRBD1. CDR3 size: 15 residues. Per the germline V gene, CDR1 is SQVTM and CDR2 is ANQGSEA. V gave up 5 bases and J gave up 4 bases; unmatched junction bases: 13. The CDR3 DNA sequence: TGCAGCGTTACAGGCCGCGACAGGGGACAATACGAGCAGTACTTC. It translates to CSVTGRDRGQYEQYF.

The rearrangement uses TRBV7-2 and TRBJ2-5, with 14 bases fitting TRBD2. This CDR3 comprises 16 residues. The germline gives CDR1 SGHTA, CDR2 FQGNSA. The J segment lost 4 bases and the V segment lost 5 bases, leaving 6 bases of the junction unmatched. The CDR3 reads CASSKGTSGSSETQYF. In DNA form, the CDR3 reads TGTGCCAGCAGCAAAGGGACTAGCGGGAGCTCAGAGACCCAGTACTTC.

The J gene is TRBJ2-3, the V gene TRBV11-2; 9 nucleotides agree with TRBD1. The J segment lost 2 bases and the V segment lost 5 bases, leaving 5 bases of the junction unmatched. The V gene's germline CDR1 is SGHAT and CDR2 FQNNGV. The CDR3 sequence is 15 residues long. The CDR3 spells CASSPRDRDTDTQYF. The CDR3 DNA sequence: TGTGCCAGCAGCCCCCGGGACAGGGACACAGATACGCAGTATTTT. The full variable domain, rest sourced from reference TRBV11-2 and TRBJ2-3, is EAGVAQSPRYKIIEKRQSVAFWCNPISGHATLYWYQQILGQGPKLLIQFQNNGVVDDSQLPKDRFSAERLKGVDSTLKIQPAKLEDSAVYLCASSPRDRDTDTQYFGPGTRLTVL.

The gene calls are TRBV13 and TRBJ1-2, with D possibly being TRBD1 (5 bases). The CDR3 is made up of 16 amino acids. V was cut by 0 bases and J by 1 base, with 12 bases left in between. In germline, CDR1 is PRHDT, CDR2 FYEKMQ (reference sequence). CDR3 in DNA: TGTGCCAGCAGCTTAGGCCTGAGGGGAGGTAACTATGGCTACACCTTC. This encodes CASSLGLRGGNYGYTF.

This chain links TRBV2 with TRBJ2-1; D is unclear. Trimming left V 5 bases short and J 9 bases short, with 11 bases between. The CDR3 runs to 12 residues. Germline V lookup: CDR1 SNHLY, CDR2 FYNNEI. CDR3 sequence (DNA): TGTGCCAGCAGTCGGGTTTTTGGTGAGCAGTTCTTC. Protein: CASSRVFGEQFF.

The J gene is TRBJ1-1, the V gene TRBV28; tentative D call: TRBD1 (6 bases). CDR1 is MDHEN and CDR2 is SYDVKM in the germline V gene. The V and J ends lost 6 bases and 4 bases respectively, with 15 bases between them. The CDR3 has 14 residues. For the CDR3, the DNA is TGTGCCAGCAGCCCAACAAACAGGGTCACTGAAGCTTTCTTT. It is translated as CASSPTNRVTEAFF.

To note about this clone: Within the sample, other DNA sequences also encode this same CDR3. The rearrangement joins TRBV6-5 to TRBJ1-1; D is perhaps TRBD1 (5 bases). CDR3 length: 13 residues. V shed 2 bases and J shed 4 bases, with 8 bases lying between them. The germline gives CDR1 MNHEY, CDR2 SVGAGI. CDR3 DNA: TGTGCCAGCAGTTACCAGGGCGGCACTGAAGCTTTCTTT. Amino acids: CASSYQGGTEAFF.

The sample holds a few counts of this clone. V usage is TRBV6-1 and J usage is TRBJ2-4; no clear D. Germline CDR1 is MNHNS and CDR2 is SASEGT. The germline V and J ends were trimmed by 2 bases and 0 bases, with 11 bases remaining between them. The CDR3 is 16 residues long. The CDR3 nucleotides are TGTGCCAGCAGTGAACGGCAGCTGCTAGCCAAAAACATTCAGTACTTC. It specifies CASSERQLLAKNIQYF.

This clone was counted once. The CDR3 spells CASSLQGFGEKLFF. DNA for the CDR3: TGTGCCAGCAGCTTACAGGGTTTTGGTGAAAAACTGTTTTTT. The genes are TRBV5-4 and TRBJ1-4; D might be TRBD1 (6 bases). Germline loops: CDR1 SGHNT, CDR2 YYREEE (reference sequence). The CDR3 length is 14 residues. Trimming cost V 2 bases and J 7 bases, with 12 bases left between them.

The genes are TRBV11-2 and TRBJ1-2; D remains unclear. V shed 5 bases and J shed 4 bases, with 14 bases lying between them. Germline loops: CDR1 SGHAT, CDR2 FQNNGV. This CDR3 has 14 amino acids. The CDR3 DNA is TGTGCCAGCAGCACCGGGAATGGATTCTATGGCTACACCTTC. Translated, it gives CASSTGNGFYGYTF.

The V call is TRBV6-1, the J call TRBJ1-6; D not resolved. V lost 4 bases and J lost 0, with 13 bases in between. Per germline, CDR1 MNHNS and CDR2 SASEGT. The CDR3 runs to 17 residues. CDR3 nucleotide sequence: TGTGCCAGCAGTGGGCCATACGGGAGCTCCTATAATTCACCCCTCCACTTT. Translating it yields CASSGPYGSSYNSPLHF.

This clone turned up a few times. The chain joins TRBV7-2 to TRBJ1-6; 7 positions agree with TRBD1. Per germline, CDR1 SGHTA and CDR2 FQGNSA. The CDR3 totals 17 residues. With 1 base clipped from V and 9 bases from J, the junction kept 12 bases outside the gene matches. For the CDR3, the DNA is TGTGCCAGCAGCTTAGAGGCCGGCAGGGGGTTGAGTTCACCCCTCCACTTT. It codes for CASSLEAGRGLSSPLHF.

This sequence joins TRBV10-3 and TRBJ1-1; D remains ambiguous. This CDR3 has 13 residues. Germline CDR1 is ENHRY and CDR2 is SYGVKD. With 2 bases removed from V and 8 bases from J, the gap between germline ends came to 12 bases. The CDR3 DNA is TGTGCCATCAGTGAGGTATGGGTTTCCGAAGCTTTCTTT. This encodes CAISEVWVSEAFF.

The chain carries TRBV28 and TRBJ2-1; 7 bases map to TRBD1. The CDR3 length is 14 residues. Germline V gene lookup returns CDR1 MDHEN and CDR2 SYDVKM. V lost 5 bases and J lost 9; bases outside the gene matches: 10. CDR3: CASSRTGGWGEQFF. DNA of the CDR3: TGTGCCAGCAGTAGGACAGGAGGATGGGGTGAGCAGTTCTTC.

This clone appeared a few times. The chain is built from TRBV4-1 and TRBJ1-2, with D hard to call. V was shortened by 0 bases and J by 4 bases, with 6 bases between the two germline ends. The CDR3 covers 13 residues. The germline gives CDR1 MGHRA, CDR2 YSYEKL. The CDR3 DNA is TGCGCCAGCAGCCAAGAAATAGGCTATGGCTACACCTTC. It yields the protein CASSQEIGYGYTF.

The chain joins TRBV4-1 to TRBJ2-3, with 16 bases identical to TRBD2. V shed 3 bases and J 4 bases; nucleotides not matched to a gene: 4. The CDR3 covers 17 residues. The germline V gene encodes CDR1 MGHRA and CDR2 YSYEKL. The CDR3 coding sequence is TGCGCCAGCAGCCAGGGACTAGCGGGGGGGCATCCAGATACGCAGTATTTT. This gives the protein CASSQGLAGGHPDTQYF.

The J gene is TRBJ1-1, the V gene TRBV28, with D unresolved. Germline loops: CDR1 MDHEN, CDR2 SYDVKM. Trimming removed 3 bases at V and 7 bases at J, with 6 bases between. This CDR3 spans 11 amino acids. CDR3 amino acids: CASSFLHEAFF. The CDR3 nucleotides read TGTGCCAGCAGTTTTCTTCATGAAGCTTTCTTT.

The chain links TRBV2 to TRBJ2-3; D remains ambiguous. Between the trimmed V and J ends, which lost 6 bases and 5 bases, there was a span of 15 bases. The CDR3 spans 14 residues. Looked up from germline, CDR1 is SNHLY and CDR2 is FYNNEI. The CDR3 bases are TGTGCCAGCAGGTTAATGTCGGGTGGAGATACGCAGTATTTT. The encoded protein is CASRLMSGGDTQYF.

Concerning this clone itself: It may be a read error: a sequence one base away is much more abundant. The rearrangement links TRBV2 to TRBJ2-1; no clear D gene. CDR1 and CDR2 (germline): SNHLY, FYNNEI. The germline V and J ends were trimmed by 3 bases and 5 bases, with 5 bases remaining between them. This CDR3 region has 12 residues. CDR3 bases: TGTGCCAGCAGTGACTTCCACAATGAGCAGTTCTTC. Translated, it gives CASSDFHNEQFF.

The J gene is TRBJ1-3, the V gene TRBV30; TRBD1 agrees at 8 bases. The CDR3 sequence is 14 residues long. V was clipped by 1 base and J by 4 bases; unmatched bases: 3. The V gene's germline CDR1 is GTSNPN and CDR2 SVGIG (reference sequence). This chain's CDR3 is CAWSGAGGGNTIYF. For the CDR3, the DNA is TGTGCCTGGAGTGGGGCAGGGGGCGGAAACACCATATATTTT.

V usage is TRBV10-2 and J usage is TRBJ2-4; 8 positions agree with TRBD1. Germline-derived CDR1 and CDR2 are WSHSY and SAAADI. V lost 6 bases and J lost 10; bases outside the gene matches: 5. The CDR3 loop spans 12 amino acids. Here the CDR3 reads CASRATGEIQYF. For the CDR3, the DNA is TGCGCCAGCAGGGCGACAGGGGAGATTCAGTACTTC.

Turning to this clone: This sample also contains other DNA sequences that code for the same CDR3. J is TRBJ2-7 and V is TRBV2; D ambiguous. Per germline, CDR1 SNHLY and CDR2 FYNNEI. The CDR3 spans 13 residues. V lost 4 bases and J lost 0, with 7 bases in between. CDR3 coding DNA: TGTGCCAGCAGTGGGCAGAGCTCCTACGAGCAGTACTTC. Amino acid sequence: CASSGQSSYEQYF.